The clone carrying this TCR beta chain appeared many times. The sample is drawn from a study of Graves' ophthalmopathy and Graves' hyperthyroidism. Investigators amplified TCR beta CDR3 regions from RNA transcripts. HTBI-primed RT-PCR formed the first round, and a multiplex PCR formed the second. TCRdb re-called the multiplex PCR reads through MiXCR, storing one row per CDR3 protein. The sample holds over a million distinct CDR3 sequences, around a third seen once. V lost 5 bases, J lost 6 bases, and 14 bases lay in between. The CDR3 is 13 amino acids. Looked up from germline, CDR1 is SGHAT and CDR2 is FQNNGV.

The rearrangement uses TRBV11-2 and TRBJ2-7; D not certain. The sequence came from an adult man with Graves' hyperthyroidism. Sequences were obtained from peripheral blood or thyroid tissue (not recorded which). Here the CDR3 reads CASSIVGQTEQYF. The DNA for the CDR3 is TGTGCCAGCAGCATTGTCGGTCAGACCGAGCAGTACTTC.